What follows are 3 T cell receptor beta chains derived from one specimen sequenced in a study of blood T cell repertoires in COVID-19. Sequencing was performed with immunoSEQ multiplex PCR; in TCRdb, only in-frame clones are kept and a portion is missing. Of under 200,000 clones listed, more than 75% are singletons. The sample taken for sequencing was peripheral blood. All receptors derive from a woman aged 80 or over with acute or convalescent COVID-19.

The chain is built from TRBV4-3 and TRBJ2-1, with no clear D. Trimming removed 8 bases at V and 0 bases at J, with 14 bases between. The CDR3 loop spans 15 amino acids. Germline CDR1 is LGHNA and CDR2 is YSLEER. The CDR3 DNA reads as TGCGCCAGCGCTCCCTCGGGTGGCTCCTACAATGAGCAGTTCTTC. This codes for CASAPSGGSYNEQFF.

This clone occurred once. CDR3 region: CASSLGLNPTDTQYF. CDR3 coding DNA: TGTGCCAGCAGCTTAGGGCTCAACCCCACAGATACGCAGTATTTT. The chain is built from TRBV7-2 and TRBJ2-3; unclear D gene. Germline assignment: CDR1 SGHTA and CDR2 FQGNSA. V lost 1 base and J 2 bases, leaving 10 bases between the germline ends. The CDR3 loop spans 15 amino acids.

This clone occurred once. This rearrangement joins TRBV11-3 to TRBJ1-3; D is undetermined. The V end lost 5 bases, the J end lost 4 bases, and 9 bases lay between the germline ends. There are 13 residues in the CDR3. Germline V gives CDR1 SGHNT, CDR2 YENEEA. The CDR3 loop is CASSADTGNTIYF. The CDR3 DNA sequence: TGTGCCAGCAGCGCAGACACCGGAAACACCATATATTTT.